The 9 T cell receptor beta chains given below trace back to one sample, sequenced in a study of blood T cell repertoires in COVID-19. Sequencing used immunoSEQ multiplex PCR; TCRdb keeps in-frame clones, though not all of them. The sample lists 140,000 or so clones, around 81% occurring once. Sequencing was carried out using PBMCs or T cells enriched from blood (not recorded which). These receptors were collected from a woman aged 40 to 55 who had recovered from COVID-19.

The CDR3 is CASRRGIGNTEAFF. DNA for the CDR3: TGTGCCAGCAGGCGGGGAATTGGGAACACTGAAGCTTTCTTT. This chain uses TRBV2 with TRBJ1-1; D is undetermined. The germline V gene has CDR1 SNHLY and CDR2 FYNNEI. The V end lost 6 bases, the J end lost 1 base, and 12 bases lay between the germline ends. The CDR3 length is 14 residues.

This clone was seen only once. The chain uses TRBV30 and TRBJ2-7, with a possible D match to TRBD1 (5 bases). This CDR3 region has 15 residues. Germline CDR1 is GTSNPN and CDR2 is SVGIG (reference sequence). The V end was cut by 0 bases, the J end by 2 bases, with 14 bases between. CDR3 protein: CAWSVLAGSPYEQYF. In DNA form, the CDR3 reads TGTGCCTGGAGTGTATTGGCAGGGTCCCCCTACGAGCAGTACTTC.

The rearrangement uses TRBV5-8 and TRBJ2-3, with D tentatively TRBD2 (6 bases). Germline V gene sequence: CDR1 SGHTS, CDR2 YDEGEE. This CDR3 is built from 13 residues. Trimming took off 2 bases at V and 2 bases at J, with 6 bases between the two ends. As DNA, the CDR3 is TGTGCCAGCAGCTTACTAGCCACAGATACGCAGTATTTT. This translates into CASSLLATDTQYF.

This sequence joins TRBV27 and TRBJ2-7, with 13 bases lining up with TRBD2. The trim removed 5 bases at V and 4 bases at J, leaving 5 bases unmatched. Germline CDR1 MNHEY, CDR2 SMNVEV (reference sequence). The length of the CDR3 is 15 residues. The CDR3 coding sequence is TGTGCCAGCAGTCGGACTAGCGGGAGCCGGTACGAGCAGTACTTC. It specifies CASSRTSGSRYEQYF.

V is TRBV29-1 and J is TRBJ1-1; 7 bases align to TRBD1. CDR1 and CDR2 from the germline V gene are SQVTM and ANQGSEA. The V and J ends lost 6 bases and 6 bases, in that order; junction bases with no gene match: 10. The CDR3 spans 13 residues. The CDR3 DNA follows: TGCAGCGTGAGCCGACAGGGTTCGCCTGAAGCTTTCTTT. Translation: CSVSRQGSPEAFF.

The chain carries TRBV9 and TRBJ2-1, with D unresolved. The CDR3 runs 13 residues. Between the trimmed V and J ends, which lost 4 bases and 4 bases, there was a span of 9 bases. Germline values: CDR1 SGDLS, CDR2 YYNGEE. The CDR3 DNA sequence: TGTGCCAGCAGCCCAGGCAGTTACAATGAGCAGTTCTTC. It codes for CASSPGSYNEQFF.

The chain couples TRBV6-1 to TRBJ1-5; TRBD1 is a possible D gene (5 bases). CDR3 length: 14 residues. The germline V and J ends were trimmed by 1 base and 5 bases, with 9 bases remaining between them. CDR1 is MNHNS and CDR2 is SASEGT in the germline V gene. The CDR3 is CASSEGGGDQPQHF. DNA of the CDR3: TGTGCCAGCAGTGAAGGGGGCGGGGATCAGCCCCAGCATTTT.

The rearrangement links TRBV19 to TRBJ2-1; 9 bases are shared with TRBD1. The V gene end was trimmed by 7 bases and the J gene end by 9 bases; junction bases not matched to a gene: 7. CDR3 length: 13 residues. Germline loops: CDR1 LNHDA, CDR2 SQIVND (reference sequence). The CDR3 DNA reads as TGTGCCAGTAACCTGGACAGGGGAGGTGAGCAGTTCTTC. Amino acids: CASNLDRGGEQFF.

The V call is TRBV27, the J call TRBJ2-1, with 7 positions matching TRBD2. The CDR3 loop spans 14 amino acids. The V gene end was trimmed by 6 bases and the J gene end by 0 bases; junction bases not matched to a gene: 2. The germline CDR1 and CDR2 sequences are MNHEY and SMNVEV (reference sequence). In nucleotides, the CDR3 is TGTGCCAGCAGGCGGGGGAGCTCCTACAATGAGCAGTTCTTC. Translating it yields CASRRGSSYNEQFF.